This T cell receptor beta chain originates from a study of blood T cell repertoires in COVID-19. Study as a whole: Spain, Italy and the United States supplied samples that represented acute and convalescent COVID-19. T cells, B-cell-depleted T cells, or PBMCs supplied cDNA or gDNA.

The V gene's germline CDR1 is MNHEY and CDR2 SMNVEV (reference sequence). This CDR3 has 15 residues. V gave up 6 bases and J gave up 0 bases, with 13 bases separating them. How the authors handled the data: Estimated nucleated cell counts came from reference gene primer amplification. The table came from immunoSEQ multiplex PCR; TCRdb's copy has only in-frame clones and leaves some out. Clone size and V and J calls were adopted from that table, with D and trimming inferred from the DNA. The sample includes about 69,000 clones, under 85% seen only once; the top ten take 16%. The specimen sequenced was peripheral blood. The chain carries TRBV27 and TRBJ2-3; D not resolved. This receptor was obtained from a man between 60 and 70 years old with acute or convalescent COVID-19. The chain's CDR3 is CASSPIRVSTDTQYF. The DNA of the CDR3 is TGTGCCAGCAGCCCTATTCGCGTTAGCACAGATACGCAGTATTTT.